A selection of T cell receptor beta chains follows, all from one sample in a study of cytomegalovirus exposure and HLA in healthy donors. Assay: immunoSEQ multiplex PCR; the TCRdb copy retains only in-frame clones and omits some. The data contain about 130,000 clones, about 66% of them singletons. Sequenced material: PBMCs. Receptors were obtained from a human donor in good health. Both conserved end residues are part of each CDR3. The D gene is left open where the match is weak. Clone size is not always given. Where it is, it says once, few, many or a class for expanded clones.

j_call v_call d_call clone_size cdr3_nt cdr3_aa
TRBJ2-1 TRBV19 TRBD1 NA TGTGCCAGTAAGGTAAAACAGGGGGACAACAATGAGCAGTTCTTC CASKVKQGDNNEQFF
TRBJ2-3 TRBV28 TRBD2 NA TGTGCCAGCACCCAGGCGGGACTAGCGGAAACAGATACGCAGTATTTT CASTQAGLAETDTQYF
TRBJ2-7 TRBV19 TRBD1 NA TGTGCCAGTAGTGCTAGGGAGACAGGGAACGAGCAGTACTTC CASSARETGNEQYF
TRBJ2-1 TRBV5-1 TRBD2 NA TGCGCCAGCAGACAGAGGAGTAGCGGGAATGAGCAGTTCTTC CASRQRSSGNEQFF
TRBJ1-1 TRBV18 TRBD1 NA TGTGCCAGCTCACTAACCCAGGGGGCCACTGAAGCTTTCTTT CASSLTQGATEAFF
TRBJ1-2 TRBV28 TRBD1 once TGTGCCAGCAGTTTACAGGGGGCGGGAGGCTACACCTTC CASSLQGAGGYTF
TRBJ2-3 TRBV7-9 TRBD2 NA TGTGCCAGCAGCTTACTAGCGGGCACAGATACGCAGTATTTT CASSLLAGTDTQYF
TRBJ1-2 TRBV5-1 TRBD1 few TGCGCCAGCAGCCTCCGACAGGGCGGCTACACCTTC CASSLRQGGYTF
TRBJ2-7 TRBV19 NA NA TGTGCCAGTAGGGAAGACGGGACTTCATACGAGCAGTACTTC CASREDGTSYEQYF
TRBJ2-5 TRBV18 TRBD1 few TGTGCCAGCTCACCAGCAGGGGGAGTGGAGACCCAGTACTTC CASSPAGGVETQYF
TRBJ2-3 TRBV4-1 TRBD1 NA TGCGCCAGCAGCCGTGGGGGACAGGGTCGAATGGATACGCAGTATTTT CASSRGGQGRMDTQYF
TRBJ1-1 TRBV7-2 TRBD1 NA TGTGCCAGCAGCTCGACAGGGGCGGCGTCGGACACTGAAGCTTTCTTT CASSSTGAASDTEAFF
TRBJ2-5 TRBV20-1 TRBD1 NA TGCAGTGCGACGGACAGGGAGACCCAGTACTTC CSATDRETQYF
TRBJ2-5 TRBV28 NA NA TGTGCCAGCAGTTCAAGGCGTTCGGCGGGACGGGAGACCCAGTACTTC CASSSRRSAGRETQYF
TRBJ2-7 TRBV10-3 TRBD1 few TGTGCCATCAGTGACCGGACAGGGGACTCCTACGAGCAGTACTTC CAISDRTGDSYEQYF
TRBJ2-1 TRBV28 NA NA TGTGCCAGCAGCCTAACCTACAATGAGCAGTTCTTC CASSLTYNEQFF
TRBJ2-1 TRBV27 TRBD1 NA TGTGCCAGCAGTTTATACTCAGGGGGAGACATGTATAATGGGCAGTTCTTC CASSLYSGGDMYNGQFF
TRBJ2-2 TRBV9 NA few TGTGCCAGCAGCGTAGGAACATCTAGAAACACCGGGGAGCTGTTTTTT CASSVGTSRNTGELFF
TRBJ2-5 TRBV11-3 TRBD1 few TGTGCCAGCAGCTTACGCAGGGGGTCTGGGGAGACCCAGTACTTC CASSLRRGSGETQYF
TRBJ2-2 TRBV7-9 NA NA TGTGCCAGCAGCTTATCCGGGGCGAACACCGGGGAGCTGTTTTTT CASSLSGANTGELFF
TRBJ2-2 TRBV27 TRBD2 few TGTGCCAGCAGTTTGACACTAGCGGGGAACACCGGGGAGCTGTTTTTT CASSLTLAGNTGELFF
TRBJ1-5 TRBV6-6 NA few TGTGCCAGCAGTCTGGACAGAGTCTTTAGCAATCAGCCCCAGCATTTT CASSLDRVFSNQPQHF
TRBJ1-5 TRBV11-2 TRBD1 NA TGTGCCAGCAGCCGGGGACAGATTAGCAATCAGCCCCAGCATTTT CASSRGQISNQPQHF